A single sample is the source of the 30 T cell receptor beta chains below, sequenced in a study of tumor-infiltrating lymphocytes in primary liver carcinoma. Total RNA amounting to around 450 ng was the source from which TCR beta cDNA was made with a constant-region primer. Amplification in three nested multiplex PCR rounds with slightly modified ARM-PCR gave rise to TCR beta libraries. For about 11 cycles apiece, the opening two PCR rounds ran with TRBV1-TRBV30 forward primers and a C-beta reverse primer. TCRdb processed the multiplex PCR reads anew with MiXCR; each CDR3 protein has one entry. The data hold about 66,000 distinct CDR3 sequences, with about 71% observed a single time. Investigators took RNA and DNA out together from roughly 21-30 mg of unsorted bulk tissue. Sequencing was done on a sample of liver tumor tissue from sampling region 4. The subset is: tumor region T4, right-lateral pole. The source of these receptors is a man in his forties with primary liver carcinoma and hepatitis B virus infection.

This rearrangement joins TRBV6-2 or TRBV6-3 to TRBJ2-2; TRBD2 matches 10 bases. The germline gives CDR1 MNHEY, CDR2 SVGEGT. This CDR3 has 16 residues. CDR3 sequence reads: CGISYRLAGADGELFF. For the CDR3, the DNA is TGTGGCATCAGTTATCGGCTAGCGGGAGCCGACGGGGAGCTGTTTTTT.

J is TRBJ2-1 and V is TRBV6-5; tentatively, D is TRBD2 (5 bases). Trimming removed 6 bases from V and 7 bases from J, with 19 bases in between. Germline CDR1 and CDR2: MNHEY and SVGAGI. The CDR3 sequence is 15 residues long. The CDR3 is CASRRLAREGNEQFF. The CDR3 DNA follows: TGTGCCAGCAGGCGGCTGGCGAGAGAGGGAAATGAGCAGTTCTTC.

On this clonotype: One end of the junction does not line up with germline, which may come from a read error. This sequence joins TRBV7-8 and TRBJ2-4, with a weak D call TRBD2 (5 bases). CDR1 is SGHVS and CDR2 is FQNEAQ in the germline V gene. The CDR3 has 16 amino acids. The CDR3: CASSLEASRADYIRYF. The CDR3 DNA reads TGTGCCAGCAGTTTAGAGGCTAGCCGGGCGGATTACATTCGGTACTTC.

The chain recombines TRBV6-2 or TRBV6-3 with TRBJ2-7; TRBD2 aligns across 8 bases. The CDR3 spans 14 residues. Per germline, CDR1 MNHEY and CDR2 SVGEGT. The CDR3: CTVRGSGKWHEQYF. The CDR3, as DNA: TGTACCGTAAGGGGTAGCGGGAAGTGGCACGAGCAGTACTTC.

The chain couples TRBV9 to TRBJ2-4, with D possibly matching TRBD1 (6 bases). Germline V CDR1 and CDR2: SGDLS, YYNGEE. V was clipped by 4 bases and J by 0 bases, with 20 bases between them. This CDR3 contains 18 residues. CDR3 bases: TGTGCCAGCAGCCCACCGGATTGTCAGGGGAGAGCCAAAAACATTCAGTACTTC. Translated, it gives CASSPPDCQGRAKNIQYF.

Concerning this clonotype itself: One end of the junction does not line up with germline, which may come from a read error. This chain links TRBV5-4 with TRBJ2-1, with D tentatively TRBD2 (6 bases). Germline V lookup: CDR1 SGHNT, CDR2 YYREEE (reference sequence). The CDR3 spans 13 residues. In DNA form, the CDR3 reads TGTTCCAGGAGCTTGCGGGATTACAATGAGCAGTTCTTC. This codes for CSRSLRDYNEQFF. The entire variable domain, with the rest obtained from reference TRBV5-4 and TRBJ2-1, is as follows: ETGVTQSPTHLIKTRGQQVTLRCSSQSGHNTVSWYQQALGQGPQFIFQYYREEENGRGNFPPRFSGLQFPNYSSELNVNALELDDSALYLCSRSLRDYNEQFFGPGTRLTVL.

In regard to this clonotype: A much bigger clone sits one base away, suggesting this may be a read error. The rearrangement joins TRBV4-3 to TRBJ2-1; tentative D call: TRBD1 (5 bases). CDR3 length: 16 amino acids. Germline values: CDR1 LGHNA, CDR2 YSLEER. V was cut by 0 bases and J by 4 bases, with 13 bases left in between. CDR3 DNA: TGCGCCAGCAGCCAAGATGTAAGGGGCCAGTACAATGAGCAGTTCTTC. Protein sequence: CASSQDVRGQYNEQFF.

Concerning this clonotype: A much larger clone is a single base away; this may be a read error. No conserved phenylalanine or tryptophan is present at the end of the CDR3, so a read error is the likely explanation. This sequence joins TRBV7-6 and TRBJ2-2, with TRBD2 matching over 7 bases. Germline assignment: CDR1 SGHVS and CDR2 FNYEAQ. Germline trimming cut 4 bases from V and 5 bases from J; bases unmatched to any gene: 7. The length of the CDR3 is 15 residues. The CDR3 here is CASSSGLDITGELFI. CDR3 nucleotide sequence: TGTGCCAGCAGCTCCGGACTAGATATTACCGGGGAGCTGTTTATT.

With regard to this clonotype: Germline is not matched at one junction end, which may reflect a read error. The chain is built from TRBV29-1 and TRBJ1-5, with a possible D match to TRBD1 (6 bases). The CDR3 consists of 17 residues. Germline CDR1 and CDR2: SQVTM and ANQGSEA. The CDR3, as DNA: TGCAGCGTTGAAGTGACAGGCGCCGGCTCGGCTCCTCAGGTCCAGCACTTT. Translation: CSVEVTGAGSAPQVQHF.

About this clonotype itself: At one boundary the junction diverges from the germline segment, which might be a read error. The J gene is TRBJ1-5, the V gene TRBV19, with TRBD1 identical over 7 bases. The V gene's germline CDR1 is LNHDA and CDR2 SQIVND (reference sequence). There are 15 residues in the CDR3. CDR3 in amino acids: CASSMTQGGYQPQHF. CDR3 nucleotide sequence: TGTGCCAGTAGTATGACCCAGGGGGGGTATCAGCCCCAACATTTT.

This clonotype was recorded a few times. The CDR3 reads CSAEYGLNTEAFF. CDR3 coding DNA: TGCAGCGCCGAGTACGGGCTGAACACTGAAGCTTTCTTT. This chain links TRBV29-1 with TRBJ1-1; D gene unclear. The germline V gene has CDR1 SQVTM and CDR2 ANQGSEA. V gave up 7 bases and J gave up 0 bases, with 12 bases separating them. CDR3 length: 13 amino acids.

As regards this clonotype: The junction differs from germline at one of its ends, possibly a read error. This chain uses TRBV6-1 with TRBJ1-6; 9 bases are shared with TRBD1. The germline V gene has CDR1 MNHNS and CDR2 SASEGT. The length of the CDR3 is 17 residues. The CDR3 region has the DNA TGTGCCAGCGGTGAACCACCGGGGACAGGGCGGAATTCACCCCTCCACTTT. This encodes CASGEPPGTGRNSPLHF.

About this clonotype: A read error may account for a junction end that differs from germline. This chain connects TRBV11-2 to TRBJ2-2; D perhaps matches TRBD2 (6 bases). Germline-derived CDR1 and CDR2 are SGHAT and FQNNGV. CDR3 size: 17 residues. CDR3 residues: CASSLASGGANTRELSF. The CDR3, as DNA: TGTGCAAGCAGCTTAGCATCAGGAGGGGCGAACACCCGGGAGCTGTCTTTT.

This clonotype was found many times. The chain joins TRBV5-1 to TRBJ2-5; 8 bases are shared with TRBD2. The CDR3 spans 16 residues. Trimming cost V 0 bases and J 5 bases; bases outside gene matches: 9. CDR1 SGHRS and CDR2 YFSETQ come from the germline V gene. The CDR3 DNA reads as TGCGCCAGCAGCTTGGTTGCTAGCGGGTGGGAGGAGACCCAGTACTTC. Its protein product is CASSLVASGWEETQYF.

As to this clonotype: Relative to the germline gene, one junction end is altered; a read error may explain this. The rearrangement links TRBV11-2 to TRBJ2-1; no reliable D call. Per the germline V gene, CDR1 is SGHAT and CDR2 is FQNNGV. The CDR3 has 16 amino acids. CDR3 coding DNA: TGTGCCAGCAACTTAGATCCAGAGAGCTCCTACAATGAACAGTCCTTC. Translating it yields CASNLDPESSYNEQSF.

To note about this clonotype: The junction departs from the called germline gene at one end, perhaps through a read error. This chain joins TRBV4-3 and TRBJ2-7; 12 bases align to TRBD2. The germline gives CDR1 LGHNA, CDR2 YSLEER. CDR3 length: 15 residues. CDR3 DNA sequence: TGCGGCAGCAGACAGGAGCTAGCGGGAGGGCACGAGCAGTACTTC. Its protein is CGSRQELAGGHEQYF.

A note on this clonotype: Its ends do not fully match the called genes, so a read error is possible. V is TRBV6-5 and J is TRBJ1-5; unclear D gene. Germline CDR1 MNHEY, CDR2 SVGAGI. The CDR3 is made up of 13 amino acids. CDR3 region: CASRKFNNEPQHF. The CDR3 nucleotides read TGTGCCAGCAGAAAGTTTAACAATGAGCCCCAGCATTTT.

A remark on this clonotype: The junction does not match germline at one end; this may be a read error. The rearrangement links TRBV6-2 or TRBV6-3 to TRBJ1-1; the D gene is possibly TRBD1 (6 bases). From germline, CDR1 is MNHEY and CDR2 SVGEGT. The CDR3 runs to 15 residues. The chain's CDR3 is CASRGAAPQNTEASF. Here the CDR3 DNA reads TGTGCCAGCAGGGGGGCGGCTCCCCAGAACACTGAAGCTTCCTTT.

The CDR3 nucleotides are TGTGCAGGCAGCTTGGGCCTGGTGGAGGAGCAGTACTTC. Translated, it gives CAGSLGLVEEQYF. The V and J genes are TRBV7-8 and TRBJ2-7; D call uncertain. Germline CDR1 reads SGHVS; CDR2 reads FQNEAQ. This CDR3 is built from 13 residues.

The CDR3 reads CASSPGRGCNTEAFF. DNA of the CDR3: TGTGCCAGCAGCCCCGGGCGTGGATGTAACACTGAAGCTTTCTTT. V usage is TRBV11-2 and J usage is TRBJ1-1; D uncertain. The CDR3 has 15 amino acids. Trimming pared 5 bases from V and 2 bases from J, leaving 15 bases between. Germline V gene data show CDR1 as SGHAT and CDR2 as FQNNGV.

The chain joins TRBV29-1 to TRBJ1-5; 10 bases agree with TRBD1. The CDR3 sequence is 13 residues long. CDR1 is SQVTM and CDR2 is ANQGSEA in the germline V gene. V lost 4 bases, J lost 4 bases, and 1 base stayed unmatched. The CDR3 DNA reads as TGCAGCGTTGGGGGACAGGGGAATCAGCCCCAGCATTTT. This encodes CSVGGQGNQPQHF.

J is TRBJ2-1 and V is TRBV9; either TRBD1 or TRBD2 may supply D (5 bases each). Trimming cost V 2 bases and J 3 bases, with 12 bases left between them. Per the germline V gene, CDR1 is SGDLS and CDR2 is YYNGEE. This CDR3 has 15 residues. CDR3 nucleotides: TGTGCCAGCAGCGTTGGGACCTTGGGCTACAATGAGCAGTTCTTC. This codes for CASSVGTLGYNEQFF.

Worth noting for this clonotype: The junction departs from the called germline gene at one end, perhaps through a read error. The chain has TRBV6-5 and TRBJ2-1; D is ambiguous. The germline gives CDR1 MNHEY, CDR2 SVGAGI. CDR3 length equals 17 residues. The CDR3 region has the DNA TGTGTCAGCAGTTCGACAAGGCTTGGGCTTTACGGGAATGAGCAGTTCTTC. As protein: CVSSSTRLGLYGNEQFF.

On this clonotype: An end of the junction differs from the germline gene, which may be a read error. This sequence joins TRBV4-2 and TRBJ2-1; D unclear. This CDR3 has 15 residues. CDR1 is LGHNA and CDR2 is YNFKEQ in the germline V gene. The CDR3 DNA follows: TGTGCCACCAGCCAAGGCGGCGGCTCCTACAATGAGCAGTTCTTC. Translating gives CATSQGGGSYNEQFF.

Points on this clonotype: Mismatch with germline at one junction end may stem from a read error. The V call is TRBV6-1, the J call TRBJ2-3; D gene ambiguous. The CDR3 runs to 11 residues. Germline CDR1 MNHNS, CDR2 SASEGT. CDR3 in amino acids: CASYAIYTQYF. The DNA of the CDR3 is TGTGCCAGCTATGCGATTTACACGCAATATTTT.

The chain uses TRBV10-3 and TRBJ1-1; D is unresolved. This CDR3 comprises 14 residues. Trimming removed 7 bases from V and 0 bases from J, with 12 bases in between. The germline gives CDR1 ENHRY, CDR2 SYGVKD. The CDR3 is CAIMGDSMNTEAFF. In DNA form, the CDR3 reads TGTGCCATCATGGGCGACTCCATGAACACTGAAGCTTTCTTT.

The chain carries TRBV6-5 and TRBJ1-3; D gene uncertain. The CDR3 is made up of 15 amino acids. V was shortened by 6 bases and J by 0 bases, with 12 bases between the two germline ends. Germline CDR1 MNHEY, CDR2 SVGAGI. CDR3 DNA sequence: TGTGCCAGCAGAGACGACCGTTACTCTGGAAACACCATATATTTT. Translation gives CASRDDRYSGNTIYF.

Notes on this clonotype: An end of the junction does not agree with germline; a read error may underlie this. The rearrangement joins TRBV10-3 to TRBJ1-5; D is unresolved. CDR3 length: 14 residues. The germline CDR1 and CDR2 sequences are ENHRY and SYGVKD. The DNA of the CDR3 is TGTGCCATCTGTGAGTATGAGGACGATCAGTCCCAGCATTTT. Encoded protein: CAICEYEDDQSQHF.

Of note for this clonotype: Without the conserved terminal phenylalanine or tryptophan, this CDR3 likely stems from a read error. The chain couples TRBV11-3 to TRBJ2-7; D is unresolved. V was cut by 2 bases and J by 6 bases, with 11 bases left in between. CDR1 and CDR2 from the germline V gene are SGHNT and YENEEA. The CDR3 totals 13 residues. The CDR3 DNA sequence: TGTGCCAGCAGCTTAACAGCCAGCGTCGAGCAGTACTCC. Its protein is CASSLTASVEQYS.

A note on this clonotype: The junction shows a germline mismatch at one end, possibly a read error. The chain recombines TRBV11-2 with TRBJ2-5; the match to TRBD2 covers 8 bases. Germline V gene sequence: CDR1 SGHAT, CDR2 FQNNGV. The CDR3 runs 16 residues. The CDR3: CASSQTAGGGKETQYF. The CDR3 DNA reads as TGCGCAAGCAGCCAAACTGCTGGCGGGGGGAAAGAGACTCAGTACTTC.